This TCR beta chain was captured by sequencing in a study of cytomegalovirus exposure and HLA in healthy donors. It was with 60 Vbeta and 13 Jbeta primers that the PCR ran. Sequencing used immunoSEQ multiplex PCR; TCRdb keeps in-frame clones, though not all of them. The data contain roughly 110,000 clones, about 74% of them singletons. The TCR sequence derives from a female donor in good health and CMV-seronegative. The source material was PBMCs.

The DNA of the CDR3 is TGTGCCAGCAGCGCGGAGCAGCGGGGTCACTACGAGCAGTACTTC. It is translated as CASSAEQRGHYEQYF. V usage is TRBV5-4 and J usage is TRBJ2-7, with 7 bases matching TRBD2. This CDR3 has 15 amino acids. Germline V gene data show CDR1 as SGHNT and CDR2 as YYREEE (reference sequence). V lost 4 bases to trimming and J lost 3 bases; unmatched junction nucleotides: 10.